A single sample gave rise to the 27 T cell receptor beta chains below, sequenced in a study of T cells in Graves' hyperthyroidism and ophthalmopathy. Regions amplified from RNA transcripts were the TCR beta CDR3 regions. An initial round of RT-PCR targeting the TCR CDR3 relied on the HTBI primer set. TCRdb reprocessed the multiplex PCR reads with MiXCR, giving one entry per CDR3 protein. The repertoire holds 300,000 to 450,000 distinct CDR3 sequences, with 13% as singletons. The specimen was blood. These receptors were collected from a man aged 30 to 45 with Graves' hyperthyroidism that later progressed to Graves' ophthalmopathy.

This clonotype was seen repeatedly, ten times or more. The CDR3 DNA sequence: TGTGCCAGCAGCCTGAGTCCTGGCTATGGCTACACCTTC. This codes for CASSLSPGYGYTF. The chain couples TRBV3-1 to TRBJ1-2; D is uncertain. Trimming shortened V by 4 bases and J by 4 bases, and 10 bases separated the two germline ends. The CDR3 extends over 13 amino acids. Germline V CDR1 and CDR2: LGHDT, YNNKEL (reference sequence).

The chain links TRBV7-9 to TRBJ1-5; possibly TRBD1 for D (6 bases). CDR3 size: 15 residues. The germline V gene has CDR1 SEHNR and CDR2 FQNEAQ (reference sequence). Deletions cut 5 bases from V and 7 bases from J, with 18 bases between. The CDR3 bases are TGTGCCAGCAGCCCTGAGGGGGGGCAGTGGCAGCCCCAGCATTTT. Encoded protein: CASSPEGGQWQPQHF.

Ten or more counts support this clonotype. The rearrangement links TRBV3-1 to TRBJ2-7; D is ambiguous. Germline V lookup: CDR1 LGHDT, CDR2 YNNKEL (reference sequence). V dropped 3 bases and J dropped 0 bases, with 3 bases sitting between them. The CDR3 consists of 12 residues. The DNA of the CDR3 is TGTGCCAGCAGCCATTTCTCCTACGAGCAGTACTTC. It encodes CASSHFSYEQYF.

This clonotype has more than one count but fewer than ten. This chain links TRBV9 with TRBJ2-2; TRBD1 agrees at 8 bases. Germline V gene lookup returns CDR1 SGDLS and CDR2 YYNGEE. Trimming removed 4 bases from V and 2 bases from J; junction bases left unmatched: 7. The CDR3 is made up of 16 amino acids. The chain's CDR3 is CASSPPGTGNTGELFF. The CDR3 DNA follows: TGTGCCAGCAGCCCGCCCGGGACAGGCAACACCGGGGAGCTGTTTTTT.

The table lists this clonotype with many counts. V usage is TRBV10-3 and J usage is TRBJ2-3; D is undetermined. CDR3 length: 15 amino acids. Germline CDR1 and CDR2: ENHRY and SYGVKD. V was pared by 1 base and J by 0 bases, with 8 bases between. CDR3 residues: CAISEFDLSTDTQYF. CDR3 nucleotides: TGTGCCATCAGTGAGTTTGATTTAAGCACAGATACGCAGTATTTT.

The table lists this clonotype with a few counts. The chain links TRBV10-3 to TRBJ2-4; D unresolved. Trimming cost V 0 bases and J 5 bases, with 5 bases left between them. CDR3 size: 13 residues. The germline V gene has CDR1 ENHRY and CDR2 SYGVKD. The CDR3 is CAISESTENIQYF. For the CDR3, the DNA is TGTGCCATCAGTGAGTCCACCGAAAACATTCAGTACTTC.

This clonotype was counted a single time. Here the CDR3 reads CASSVAGQFSTDTQYF. Here the CDR3 DNA reads TGTGCCAGCAGCGTAGCGGGGCAGTTTAGCACAGATACGCAGTATTTT. The chain joins TRBV9 to TRBJ2-3; D may match TRBD1 or TRBD2 (5 bases each). The germline V gene has CDR1 SGDLS and CDR2 YYNGEE. V was shortened by 0 bases and J by 0 bases, with 11 bases between the two germline ends. The CDR3 runs to 16 residues.

The chain combines TRBV19 with TRBJ1-2, with 7 bases aligning to TRBD1. With V trimmed by 7 bases and J by 5 bases, 10 bases remained unmatched. Looked up from germline, CDR1 is LNHDA and CDR2 is SQIVND (reference sequence). The CDR3 loop spans 14 amino acids. Written as DNA, the CDR3 is TGTGCCAGTACCGAGGGGGCGGCGGCGTATGGCTACACCTTC. Protein product: CASTEGAAAYGYTF.

This clonotype has only one observation. A much larger clone differs by one base, so this may be a read error. The chain combines TRBV15 with TRBJ2-1; 8 positions agree with TRBD2. V trimming: 1 base; J trimming: 10 bases; junction bases outside the gene matches: 12. The CDR3 loop spans 16 amino acids. CDR1 LNHNV and CDR2 YYDKDF come from the germline V gene (reference sequence). CDR3 region: CATSRVGSGVKKEQFF. DNA for the CDR3: TGTGCCACCAGCAGAGTTGGTAGCGGGGTTAAGAAAGAGCAGTTCTTC.

At least ten counts were recorded for this clonotype. The chain has TRBV3-1 and TRBJ2-3, with D uncertain. CDR3 length: 11 residues. V was clipped by 1 base and J by 9 bases, with 5 bases between them. The germline CDR1 and CDR2 sequences are LGHDT and YNNKEL (reference sequence). The CDR3 DNA reads as TGTGCCAGCAGCCAAGTTACCACGCAGTATTTT. Translation gives CASSQVTTQYF.

There are many counts of this clonotype. The chain carries TRBV18 and TRBJ1-1; D uncertain. The germline gives CDR1 KGHSH, CDR2 LQKENI. The CDR3 has 13 amino acids. Trimming left V 3 bases short and J 3 bases short, with 8 bases between. CDR3 coding DNA: TGTGCCAGCTCACCTAAACCAGACACTGAAGCTTTCTTT. Its protein is CASSPKPDTEAFF.

This clonotype has only a few counts. The chain couples TRBV30 to TRBJ1-5; weak D call: TRBD1 (5 bases). Germline V gene data show CDR1 as GTSNPN and CDR2 as SVGIG (reference sequence). The CDR3 is made up of 16 amino acids. Trimming removed 2 bases at V and 4 bases at J, with 18 bases between. The CDR3 DNA sequence: TGTGCCTGGAGTCCTGGGGGTCTTGGGGCTAATCAGCCCCAGCATTTT. Amino acid sequence: CAWSPGGLGANQPQHF.

This clonotype was counted ten times or more. This chain links TRBV30 with TRBJ1-4, with D possibly TRBD1 on 5 matching bases. Germline values: CDR1 GTSNPN, CDR2 SVGIG (reference sequence). The V and J ends lost 5 bases and 8 bases respectively, with 18 bases between them. This CDR3 contains 14 residues. The CDR3 coding sequence is TGTGCCTGGTCCTGGGGGACCCGAAGAGAAAAACTGTTTTTT. It specifies CAWSWGTRREKLFF.

This clonotype has at least ten counts. V is TRBV27 and J is TRBJ1-1; D remains ambiguous. The CDR3 loop spans 13 amino acids. Germline V lookup: CDR1 MNHEY, CDR2 SMNVEV (reference sequence). With 6 bases removed from V and 2 bases from J, the gap between germline ends came to 10 bases. The CDR3 reads CASSSRINTEAFF. As DNA, the CDR3 is TGTGCCAGCAGCAGCCGCATCAACACTGAAGCTTTCTTT.

This clonotype was seen only a few times. The chain uses TRBV20-1 and TRBJ1-2; tentative D call: TRBD1 (6 bases). CDR3 length: 14 amino acids. Germline loops: CDR1 DFQATT, CDR2 SNEGSKA (reference sequence). The V end lost 1 base, the J end lost 4 bases, and 13 bases lay between the germline ends. CDR3 in amino acids: CSARVRGAVYGYTF. The CDR3 region has the DNA TGCAGTGCTAGAGTGCGGGGGGCGGTCTATGGCTACACCTTC.

The chain employs TRBV6-1 and TRBJ2-3; 8 nucleotides align to TRBD1. CDR3 size: 15 residues. V shed 9 bases and J 2 bases; nucleotides not matched to a gene: 10. Per the germline V gene, CDR1 is MNHNS and CDR2 is SASEGT. CDR3 amino acids: CASSTAGGFTDTQYF. DNA of the CDR3: TGTGCCAGTTCAACCGCAGGGGGCTTCACAGATACGCAGTATTTT.

This clonotype was picked up many times. The chain combines TRBV20-1 with TRBJ1-2, with TRBD1 as a possible D gene (5 bases). Germline CDR1 is DFQATT and CDR2 is SNEGSKA (reference sequence). The CDR3 is 13 residues long. V lost 6 bases and J 3 bases, leaving 14 bases between the germline ends. In nucleotides, the CDR3 is TGCAGTGCCCCGCCCGGGGCCGACTATGGCTACACCTTC. Protein: CSAPPGADYGYTF.

The table lists this clonotype with many counts. The junction differs from germline at one of its ends, possibly a read error. The V and J genes are TRBV7-7 and TRBJ2-2, with D unclear. The CDR3 totals 15 residues. Germline V gene lookup returns CDR1 SSHAT and CDR2 FNYEAQ (reference sequence). The CDR3 nucleotides read TGTGCTAGCAGCTCCGATCCATCGAACACCGGGGAGCTGTTTTTT. Its translation is CASSSDPSNTGELFF.

This clonotype was found a few times. This rearrangement joins TRBV28 to TRBJ1-1, with 10 bases that match TRBD1. CDR1 is MDHEN and CDR2 is SYDVKM in the germline V gene. CDR3 length: 13 amino acids. Trimming cost V 7 bases and J 6 bases; bases outside gene matches: 5. The CDR3 protein is CASIDRGQPEAFF. DNA for the CDR3: TGTGCCAGCATTGACAGGGGGCAACCTGAAGCTTTCTTT.

This clonotype was seen at least ten times. The chain couples TRBV7-2 to TRBJ2-1, with TRBD1 matching over 7 bases. V dropped 0 bases and J dropped 7; count of bases not matched to a gene: 12. CDR1 and CDR2 from the germline V gene are SGHTA and FQGNSA. CDR3 length: 17 amino acids. The CDR3 DNA is TGTGCCAGCAGCTTAGCGTTCTTAGGGGGCACCAGAAATGAGCAGTTCTTC. This codes for CASSLAFLGGTRNEQFF. Supplemented by reference TRBV7-2 and TRBJ2-1, the full variable domain reads GAGVSQSPSNKVTEKGKDVELRCDPISGHTALYWYRQSLGQGLEFLIYFQGNSAPDKSGLPSDRFSAERTGGSVSTLTIQRTQQEDSAVYLCASSLAFLGGTRNEQFFGPGTRLTVL.

V gene TRBV28 combines with J gene TRBJ1-5; D uncertain. V was pared by 3 bases and J by 2 bases, with 17 bases between. This CDR3 is 17 amino acids long. Per germline, CDR1 MDHEN and CDR2 SYDVKM. The CDR3 loop is CASSFRGRAGGNQPQHF. The CDR3, as DNA: TGTGCCAGCAGTTTTAGAGGGAGGGCCGGGGGCAATCAGCCCCAGCATTTT.

This clonotype has a count of ten or more. The rearrangement links TRBV5-1 to TRBJ2-7; 7 bases fit TRBD1. The CDR3 extends over 14 amino acids. V was clipped by 4 bases and J by 5 bases; unmatched bases: 9. CDR1 is SGHRS and CDR2 is YFSETQ in the germline V gene. DNA of the CDR3: TGCGCCAGCAGCCCCTTCCGACAGGGCGACGAGCAGTACTTC. Its protein product is CASSPFRQGDEQYF.

This clonotype has ten or more counts. The chain employs TRBV5-1 and TRBJ2-2, with 8 bases matching TRBD1. From germline, CDR1 is SGHRS and CDR2 YFSETQ. CDR3 length: 15 amino acids. Trimming at V came to 4 bases and at J to 6 bases, leaving 8 bases not matched to a gene. CDR3 amino acids: CASSPRTGTAGELFF. In DNA form, the CDR3 reads TGCGCCAGCAGCCCCCGGACAGGGACGGCCGGGGAGCTGTTTTTT.

This clonotype was observed a few times. This chain links TRBV4-2 with TRBJ2-7; TRBD2 matches 11 bases. The length of the CDR3 is 17 residues. Trimming cost V 0 bases and J 2 bases; bases outside gene matches: 6. CDR1 is LGHNA, CDR2 YNFKEQ, per germline. The CDR3 region is CASSQDTSGGATYEQYF. The CDR3 bases are TGTGCCAGCAGCCAAGACACTAGCGGGGGAGCTACCTACGAGCAGTACTTC.

This clonotype was seen at least ten times. The genes are TRBV6-6 and TRBJ2-2; D uncertain. The ends were cut back, 0 bases at V and 6 bases at J, with 5 bases in the middle. Germline-derived CDR1 and CDR2 are MNHNY and SVGAGI (reference sequence). This CDR3 comprises 13 residues. DNA for the CDR3: TGTGCCAGCAGTTACTCCGAGGCCGGGGAGCTGTTTTTT. It specifies CASSYSEAGELFF.

This clonotype showed up many times. V is TRBV3-1 and J is TRBJ2-7; unclear D gene. The CDR3 loop spans 11 amino acids. Germline CDR1 is LGHDT and CDR2 is YNNKEL (reference sequence). The V and J ends lost 5 bases and 6 bases respectively, with 8 bases between them. The CDR3 DNA reads TGTGCCAGCAGCTCAACGGGCGAGCAGTACTTC. Translated: CASSSTGEQYF.

This clonotype appeared a few times. A much larger clone is a single base away; this may be a read error. The chain uses TRBV7-3 and TRBJ1-6; D call uncertain. CDR1 SGHTA and CDR2 FQGTGA come from the germline V gene. The CDR3 contains 15 residues. This CDR3 reads CASSLLWTHNSLLHF. CDR3 DNA sequence: TGTGCCAGCAGCTTACTTTGGACCCATAATTCACTCCTCCACTTT.